This T cell receptor (beta chain) was observed in a study of preoperative IRX-2 immunotherapy in early breast cancer (dated by TCRdb to between 2019 and 2020). After removal of 4 bases from V and 1 base from J, the junction retains 7 bases not matched to a gene. The CDR1 and CDR2 encoded by the germline V gene are SGHRS and YFSETQ. Its CDR3 holds 16 amino acids, cysteine through phenylalanine. Kept here is only the CDR3 DNA, which spans 48 bases and is read in frame from base 1. The intended sense of this specimen's treatment or condition label: preoperative locoregional IRX-2 cytokine immunotherapy. The samples were obtained from a phase Ib study that tested preoperative, locoregional IRX-2 cytokine immunotherapy designed to prime immune responses. Before surgery, IRX-2 was given to the donors, who were patients with early-stage breast cancer. Comments on this clone: The target of this receptor is not known. Per-nucleotide qualities are absent, and no much larger clonotype sits a single base away.

Library method: the immunoSEQ multiplex PCR assay. TCRdb limited this immuneACCESS table to in-frame rearrangements with V and J called. A share of clones is missing; checked studies link under half to unresolved V genes, and the rest is unexplained. A total of about 98,000 clones appear in this sample, 80% to 90% of them only once. The biggest ten clones account for roughly 2% of the sample. This receptor was obtained from a human donor with breast cancer. The chain is encoded by TRBV5-1 joined to TRBJ2-7, with 11 junctional bases fitting TRBD2. The material was tumor tissue, obtained after IRX-2 immunotherapy. The bases are TGCGCCAGCAGCCCCGCCGGGACTAGCGGATCCTACGAGCAGTACTTC. Translated, it gives CASSPAGTSGSYEQYF.